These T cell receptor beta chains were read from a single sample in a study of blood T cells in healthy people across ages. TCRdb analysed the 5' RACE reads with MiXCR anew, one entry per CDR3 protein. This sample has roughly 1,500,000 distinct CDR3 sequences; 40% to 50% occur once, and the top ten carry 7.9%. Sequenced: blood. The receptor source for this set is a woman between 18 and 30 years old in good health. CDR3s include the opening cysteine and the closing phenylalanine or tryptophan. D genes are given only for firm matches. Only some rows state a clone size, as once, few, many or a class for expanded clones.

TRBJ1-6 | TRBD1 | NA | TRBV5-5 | TGTGCCAGCAGCTTGTCGAGACAGGGAAGTTCACCCCTCCACTTT | CASSLSRQGSSPLHF
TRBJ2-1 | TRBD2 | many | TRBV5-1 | TGCGCCAGCAGCGGAAATAGCGGGGGCCGTTACAATGAGCAGTTCTTC | CASSGNSGGRYNEQFF
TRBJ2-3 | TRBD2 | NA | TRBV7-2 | TGTGCCAGCAGCTTAAGTCTAGCGGGGGGTGCAGATACGCAGTATTTT | CASSLSLAGGADTQYF
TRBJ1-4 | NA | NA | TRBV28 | TGTGCCAGCAGTTCCGGAGGATCGGGGGGGTCTAATGAAAAACTGTTTTTT | CASSSGGSGGSNEKLFF
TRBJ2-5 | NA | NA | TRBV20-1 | TGCAGTGCTTTTGGACAGATCCAAGAGACCCAGTACTTC | CSAFGQIQETQYF
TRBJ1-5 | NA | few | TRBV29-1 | TGCAGCGTTGAACAGGGCCCCAATCAGCCCCAGCATTTT | CSVEQGPNQPQHF
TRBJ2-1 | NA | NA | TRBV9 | TGTGCCAGCATCCCCAGTCCGGGGATCTACAATGAGCAGTTCTTC | CASIPSPGIYNEQFF
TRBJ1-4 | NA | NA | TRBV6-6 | TGTGCCAGCAGGGGGCCGGGGGGTGAAAAACTGTTTTTT | CASRGPGGEKLFF
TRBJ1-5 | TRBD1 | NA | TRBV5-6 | TGTGCCAGTCAGATCCGGGACAGGGGTCAGCCCCAGCATTTT | CASQIRDRGQPQHF
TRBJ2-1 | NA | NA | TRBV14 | TGTGCCAGCAGCCAAGAGCAGGGGATAGGTTCGAATGAGCAGTTCTTC | CASSQEQGIGSNEQFF
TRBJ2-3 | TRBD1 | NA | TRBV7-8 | TGTGCCAGCAGCGCAGGGGGCAGAGGCACAGATACGCAGTATTTT | CASSAGGRGTDTQYF
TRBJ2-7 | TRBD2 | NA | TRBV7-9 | TGTGCCAGCAGCTTGCGCTCCGGGACTACCAGATACGAGCAGTACTTC | CASSLRSGTTRYEQYF
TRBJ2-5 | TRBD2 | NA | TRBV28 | TGTGCCAGCAGTTTCACTAGCGGGGGGGTGGAGACCCAGTACTTC | CASSFTSGGVETQYF
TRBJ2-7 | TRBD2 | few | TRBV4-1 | TGCGCCAGCAGCCCGGGACTAGCGGGAGGGGACTACGAGCAGTACTTC | CASSPGLAGGDYEQYF
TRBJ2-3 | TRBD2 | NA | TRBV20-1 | TGCAGTGCTAGCCTCGGACTAGCGGGAGTCTCAGATACGCAGTATTTT | CSASLGLAGVSDTQYF
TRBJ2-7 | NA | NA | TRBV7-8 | TGTGCCAGCAACAGTTACAATGAGCAGTACTTC | CASNSYNEQYF
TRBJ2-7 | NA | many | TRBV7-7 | TGTGCCAGCAGCTTAGGGGCAGGGTACTACGAGCAGTACTTC | CASSLGAGYYEQYF
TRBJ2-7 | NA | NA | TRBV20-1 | TGCAGTACCCTGAGCGGGTACAATGAGCAGTACTTC | CSTLSGYNEQYF
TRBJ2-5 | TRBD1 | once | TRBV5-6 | TGTGCCAGCGGCTTTTCGGGGACAGAAGAGACCCAGTACTTC | CASGFSGTEETQYF
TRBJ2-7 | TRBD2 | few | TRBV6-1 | TGTGCCAGCAACCCCCTGGGGCTAGCGGGAGAAGGGTCCTACGAGCAGTACTTC | CASNPLGLAGEGSYEQYF
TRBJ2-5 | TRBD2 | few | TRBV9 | TGTGCCAGCAGCGCCAGGGCGGGAGTACAAGAGACCCAGTACTTC | CASSARAGVQETQYF
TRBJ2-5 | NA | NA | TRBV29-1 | TGCAGCGTTGAAGACCGCCTTGGACAAGAGACCCAGTACTTC | CSVEDRLGQETQYF
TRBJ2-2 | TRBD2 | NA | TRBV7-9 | TGTGCCAGCAGTCCCGGACTAGCGGCGAACACCGGGGAGCTGTTTTTT | CASSPGLAANTGELFF
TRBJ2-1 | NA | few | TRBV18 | TGTGCCAGCTCACACGATCAGGGGGGTTACAATGAGCAGTTCTTC | CASSHDQGGYNEQFF
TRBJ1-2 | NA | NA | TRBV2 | TGTGCCAGCAGTGAAGGGCACCCGGGGAGTTATGGCTACACCTTC | CASSEGHPGSYGYTF
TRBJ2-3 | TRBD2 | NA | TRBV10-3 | TGTGCCATCAGTGCCCAAGCGGGGGTGATCGGGGATACGCAGTATTTT | CAISAQAGVIGDTQYF
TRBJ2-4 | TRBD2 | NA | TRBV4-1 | TGCGTCAGCAGCCAACCAAGACTAGCGGGCGGCGAAAACATTCAGTACTTC | CVSSQPRLAGGENIQYF
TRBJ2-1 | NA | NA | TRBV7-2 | TGTGCCAGCAGCTTAGTAGGCGGGTTCAATGAGCAGTTCTTC | CASSLVGGFNEQFF
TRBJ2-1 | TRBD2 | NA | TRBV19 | TGTGCCAGTAGTATCTCGGGGGCCTTGGGAGCGGGAGTTCGGAATGAGCAGTTCTTC | CASSISGALGAGVRNEQFF
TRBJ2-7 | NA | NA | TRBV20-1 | TGCAGTGCTAGAGTGCAGGGGATGGGGGAGCAGTACTTC | CSARVQGMGEQYF
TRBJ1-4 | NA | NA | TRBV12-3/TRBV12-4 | TGTGCCAGCAGTTTGGGTCCAGTTGACGAAAAACTGTTTTTT | CASSLGPVDEKLFF
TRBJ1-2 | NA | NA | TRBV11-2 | TGTGCCAGCGACTTAAACTCACAGAACTATGGCTACACCTTC | CASDLNSQNYGYTF
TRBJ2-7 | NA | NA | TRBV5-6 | TGTGCCAGCAGCTCGGTGGAAAAAGGACCGACTACCTACGAGCAGTACTTC | CASSSVEKGPTTYEQYF
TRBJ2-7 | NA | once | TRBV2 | TGTGCCAGCAGTGGGGGATACGACTACGAGCAGTACTTC | CASSGGYDYEQYF
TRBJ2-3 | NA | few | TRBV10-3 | TGTGCCATCAGTCTGGCGGACACTAGTCGCCATACGCAGTATTTT | CAISLADTSRHTQYF
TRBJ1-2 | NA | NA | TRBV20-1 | TGCAGTGCTAGATCAGAGGTGATCTCAGCTGGCTACACCTTC | CSARSEVISAGYTF
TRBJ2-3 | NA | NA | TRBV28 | TGTGCCAGCAGCCGGTTTAGGGGGGGGATTAGCACAGATACGCAGTATTTT | CASSRFRGGISTDTQYF
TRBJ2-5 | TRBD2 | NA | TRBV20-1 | TGCAGTGCGCATTTAGCGGGAGGCCAAGAGACCCAGTACTTC | CSAHLAGGQETQYF
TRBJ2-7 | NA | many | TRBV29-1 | TGCAGCGTTGGGGAGGCCTACGAGCAGTACTTC | CSVGEAYEQYF
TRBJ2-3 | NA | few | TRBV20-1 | TGCAGTGCGACTGGACTGACAGATACGCAGTATTTT | CSATGLTDTQYF
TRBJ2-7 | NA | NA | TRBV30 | TGTGCCAGACGGACAGCGGGGTCCTACGAGCAGTACTTC | CARRTAGSYEQYF
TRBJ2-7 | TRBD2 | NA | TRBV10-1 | TGCGCCAGCAGTGGAGGGACTAGCGGGGGGACAAATGAGCAGTACTTC | CASSGGTSGGTNEQYF
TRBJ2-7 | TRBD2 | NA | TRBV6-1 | TGTGCCAGCAGTGACGGAAGCGGGAGTAGGTACGAGCAGTACTTC | CASSDGSGSRYEQYF
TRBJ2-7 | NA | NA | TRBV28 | TGTGCCAGCAGGGCTGAGGGTTCCTACGAGCAGTACTTC | CASRAEGSYEQYF